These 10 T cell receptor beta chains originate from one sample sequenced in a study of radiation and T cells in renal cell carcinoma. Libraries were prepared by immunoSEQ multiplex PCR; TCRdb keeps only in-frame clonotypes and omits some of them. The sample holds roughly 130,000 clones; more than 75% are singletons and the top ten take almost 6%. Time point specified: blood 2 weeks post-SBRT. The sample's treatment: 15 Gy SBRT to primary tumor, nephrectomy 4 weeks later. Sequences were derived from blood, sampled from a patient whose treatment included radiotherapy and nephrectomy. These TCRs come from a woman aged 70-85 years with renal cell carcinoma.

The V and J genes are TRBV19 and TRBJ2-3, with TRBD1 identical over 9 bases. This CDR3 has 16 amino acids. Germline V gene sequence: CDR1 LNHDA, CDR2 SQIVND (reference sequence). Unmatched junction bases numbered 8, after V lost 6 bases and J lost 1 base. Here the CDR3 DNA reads TGTGCCAGTAGGACTGGGACAGGGAAGGGCACAGATACGCAGTATTTT. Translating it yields CASRTGTGKGTDTQYF.

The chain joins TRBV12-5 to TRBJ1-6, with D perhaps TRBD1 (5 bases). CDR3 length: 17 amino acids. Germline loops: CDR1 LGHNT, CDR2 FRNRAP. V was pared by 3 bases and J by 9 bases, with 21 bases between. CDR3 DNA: TGTGCTAGTGGTTTTATCGTGACGGAGGATGGGACTTCACCCCTCCACTTT. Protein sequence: CASGFIVTEDGTSPLHF.

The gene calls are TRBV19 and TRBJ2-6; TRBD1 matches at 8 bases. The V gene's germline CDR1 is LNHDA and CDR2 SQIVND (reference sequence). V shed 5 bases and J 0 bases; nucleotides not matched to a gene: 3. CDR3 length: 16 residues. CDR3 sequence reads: CASSRTGISGANVLTF. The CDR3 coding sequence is TGTGCCAGTAGTCGGACAGGGATCTCTGGGGCCAACGTCCTGACTTTC.

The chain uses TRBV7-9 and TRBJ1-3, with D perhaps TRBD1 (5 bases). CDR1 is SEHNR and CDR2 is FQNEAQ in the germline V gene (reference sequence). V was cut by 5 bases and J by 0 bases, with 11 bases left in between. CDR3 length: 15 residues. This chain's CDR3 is CASSPDTSSGNTIYF. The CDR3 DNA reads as TGTGCCAGCAGCCCGGACACAAGCTCTGGAAACACCATATATTTT.

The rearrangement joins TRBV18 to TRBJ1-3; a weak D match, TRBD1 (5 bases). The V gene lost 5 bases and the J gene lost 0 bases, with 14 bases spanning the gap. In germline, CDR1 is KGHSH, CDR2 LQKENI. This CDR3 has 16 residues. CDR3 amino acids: CASSLLDKSSGNTIYF. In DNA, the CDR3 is TGTGCCAGCTCATTACTGGACAAGAGCTCTGGAAACACCATATATTTT.

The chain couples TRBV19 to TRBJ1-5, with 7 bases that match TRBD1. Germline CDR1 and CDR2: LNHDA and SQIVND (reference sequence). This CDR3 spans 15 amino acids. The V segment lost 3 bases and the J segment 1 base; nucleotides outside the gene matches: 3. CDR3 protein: CASSITGASNQPQHF. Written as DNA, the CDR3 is TGTGCCAGTAGTATCACAGGGGCCAGCAATCAGCCCCAGCATTTT.

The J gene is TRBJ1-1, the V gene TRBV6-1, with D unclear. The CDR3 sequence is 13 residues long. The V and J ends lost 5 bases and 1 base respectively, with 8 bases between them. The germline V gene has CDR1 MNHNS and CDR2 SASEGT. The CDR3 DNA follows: TGTGCCAGCAGTCTAAAAAAGAACACTGAAGCTTTCTTT. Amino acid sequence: CASSLKKNTEAFF.

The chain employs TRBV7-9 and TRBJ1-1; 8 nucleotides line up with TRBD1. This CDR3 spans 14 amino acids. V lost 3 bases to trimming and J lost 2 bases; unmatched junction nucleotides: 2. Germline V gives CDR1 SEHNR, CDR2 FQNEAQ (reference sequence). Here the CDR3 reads CASSLGQENTEAFF. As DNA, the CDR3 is TGTGCCAGCAGCTTGGGACAGGAAAACACTGAAGCTTTCTTT.

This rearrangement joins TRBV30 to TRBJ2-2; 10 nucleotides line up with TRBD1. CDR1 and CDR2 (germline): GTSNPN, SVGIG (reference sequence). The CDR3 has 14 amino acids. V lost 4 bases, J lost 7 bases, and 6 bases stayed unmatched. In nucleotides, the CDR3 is TGTGCCTGGAACCGGGACAGGGGTGTCGGGGAGCTGTTTTTT. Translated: CAWNRDRGVGELFF.

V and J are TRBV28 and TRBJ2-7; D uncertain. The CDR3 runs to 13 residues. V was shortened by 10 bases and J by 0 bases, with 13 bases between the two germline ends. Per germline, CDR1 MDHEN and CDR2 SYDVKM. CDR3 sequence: CATSLRPSYEQYF. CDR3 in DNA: TGTGCCACCTCTCTTAGGCCCTCCTACGAGCAGTACTTC.